The 25 T cell receptor beta chains below come from one sample, sequenced in a study of blood T cell repertoires in COVID-19. TCRdb keeps only in-frame clones here, not all; method: immunoSEQ multiplex PCR. The data hold about 120,000 clones, with over 75% observed a single time. Material: peripheral blood. The receptors here all came from a man in his 60s with acute or convalescent COVID-19.

The rearrangement joins TRBV4-2 to TRBJ2-2; D perhaps matches TRBD1 (6 bases). Looked up from germline, CDR1 is LGHNA and CDR2 is YNFKEQ. The CDR3 is made up of 15 amino acids. The V gene lost 1 base and the J gene lost 6 bases, with 12 bases spanning the gap. The DNA for the CDR3 is TGTGCCAGCAGCCAAGGACAGGCGTCCCCCGGGGAGCTGTTTTTT. Translation gives CASSQGQASPGELFF.

J is TRBJ2-1 and V is TRBV24-1; TRBD2 matches 7 bases. This CDR3 has 16 residues. V lost 5 bases to trimming and J lost 0 bases; unmatched junction nucleotides: 6. Germline CDR1 reads KGHDR; CDR2 reads SFDVKD. The CDR3: CATSVASGSSYNEQFF. The CDR3 DNA follows: TGTGCCACCAGTGTGGCTAGCGGTAGCTCCTACAATGAGCAGTTCTTC.

The sample holds one count of this clone. This chain connects TRBV30 to TRBJ2-7; 7 bases align to TRBD1. From germline, CDR1 is GTSNPN and CDR2 SVGIG (reference sequence). This CDR3 is built from 12 residues. V lost 8 bases and J lost 5; bases outside the gene matches: 9. The CDR3 sequence: CARSRTGDEQYF. Here the CDR3 DNA reads TGTGCCCGCTCCAGGACAGGAGACGAGCAGTACTTC.

This sequence joins TRBV6-6 and TRBJ2-7; TRBD1 matches 8 bases. This CDR3 has 15 amino acids. The germline gives CDR1 MNHNY, CDR2 SVGAGI (reference sequence). After removal of 2 bases from V and 6 bases from J, the junction contained 9 bases not matched to a gene. In nucleotides, the CDR3 is TGTGCCAGCAGTTACAGGCTCCAGGGGGCGCCCGAGCAGTACTTC. Translating gives CASSYRLQGAPEQYF.

The rearrangement uses TRBV27 and TRBJ1-2; TRBD1 matches at 10 bases. Germline V gene data show CDR1 as MNHEY and CDR2 as SMNVEV (reference sequence). This CDR3 region has 14 residues. Germline trimming cut 6 bases from V and 4 bases from J; bases unmatched to any gene: 5. The CDR3 nucleotides read TGTGCCAGCAGCCCCGGACAGGGGGTCTATGGCTACACCTTC. Translated, it gives CASSPGQGVYGYTF.

This clone was counted only a few times. This chain uses TRBV4-1 with TRBJ2-7; D is ambiguous. Trimming pared 0 bases from V and 1 base from J, leaving 7 bases between. CDR3 length: 14 amino acids. Germline-derived CDR1 and CDR2 are MGHRA and YSYEKL. CDR3 in DNA: TGCGCCAGCAGCCAAGATTCAGAATCCTACGAGCAGTACTTC. Protein sequence: CASSQDSESYEQYF.

The genes are TRBV7-3 and TRBJ2-5; possible D gene TRBD2, 6 bases. V lost 4 bases, J lost 3 bases, and 12 bases lay in between. The V gene's germline CDR1 is SGHTA and CDR2 FQGTGA. The CDR3 has 14 residues. CDR3 sequence: CASSSRDSEETQYF. In DNA form, the CDR3 reads TGTGCCAGCAGCTCCCGGGACTCCGAAGAGACCCAGTACTTC.

Comments on this clone: At one end, the junction sequence differs from germline, possibly due to a read error. The sample carries other DNA sequences with the same CDR3. The chain has TRBV4-1 and TRBJ1-4, with TRBD1 matching over 7 bases. In germline, CDR1 is MGHRA, CDR2 YSYEKL. CDR3 length: 16 residues. In DNA, the CDR3 is TGCGCCAGCAGCCAAGACACAGGGGCTCCCAATGAAAAATTGTTTTTT. It is translated as CASSQDTGAPNEKLFF.

V gene TRBV7-8 combines with J gene TRBJ1-1; the D gene is possibly TRBD1 (5 bases). The CDR3 spans 18 residues. Between the trimmed V and J ends, which lost 5 bases and 2 bases, there was a span of 24 bases. In germline, CDR1 is SGHVS, CDR2 FQNEAQ. CDR3 sequence reads: CASSPVWRGPPANTEAFF. The CDR3 region has the DNA TGTGCCAGCAGCCCGGTCTGGAGGGGACCCCCTGCAAACACTGAAGCTTTCTTT.

The genes are TRBV9 and TRBJ2-3; 10 nucleotides agree with TRBD2. V was pared by 0 bases and J by 1 base, with 2 bases of the junction left unmatched. CDR1 SGDLS and CDR2 YYNGEE come from the germline V gene. The CDR3 extends over 16 amino acids. CDR3 in amino acids: CASSVEAGGGTDTQYF. CDR3 DNA sequence: TGTGCCAGCAGCGTAGAAGCGGGAGGGGGCACAGATACGCAGTATTTT.

The CDR3 region is CSVTLRTGGEQYF. The CDR3 bases are TGCAGCGTGACCCTACGGACAGGGGGCGAGCAGTACTTC. The chain combines TRBV29-1 with TRBJ2-7; 10 bases agree with TRBD1. This CDR3 spans 13 amino acids. The germline CDR1 and CDR2 sequences are SQVTM and ANQGSEA. Trimming took 6 bases from V and 6 from J; bases not matched to a gene: 8.

J is TRBJ1-6 and V is TRBV7-3, with TRBD1 matching 9 bases. J lost 10 bases, V lost 5 bases, and 6 bases had no gene match. The germline V gene has CDR1 SGHTA and CDR2 FQGTGA. The CDR3 runs 14 residues. The CDR3 region has the DNA TGTGCCAGCAGCCCGGGACAGGGTGGCTCACCCCTCCACTTT. Translated, it gives CASSPGQGGSPLHF.

The J gene is TRBJ1-2, the V gene TRBV6-2 or TRBV6-3; a weak D match, TRBD1 (6 bases). Looked up from germline, CDR1 is MNHEY and CDR2 is SVGEGT. With 1 base removed from V and 6 bases from J, the gap between germline ends came to 12 bases. The CDR3 is 14 residues long. The DNA of the CDR3 is TGTGCCAGCAGTTACTGGGCAGGGGTAGATGGCTACACCTTC. It encodes CASSYWAGVDGYTF.

V and J are TRBV5-1 and TRBJ2-3, with a weak D call TRBD2 (6 bases). The CDR3 has 15 amino acids. Germline CDR1 reads SGHRS; CDR2 reads YFSETQ. Between the trimmed V and J ends, which lost 0 bases and 4 bases, there was a span of 12 bases. CDR3 amino acids: CASSLVRGKSDTQYF. The CDR3 DNA sequence: TGCGCCAGCAGCTTGGTACGGGGGAAGTCAGATACGCAGTATTTT.

The chain links TRBV27 to TRBJ2-3; 7 bases are a match to TRBD2. This CDR3 has 14 amino acids. In germline, CDR1 is MNHEY, CDR2 SMNVEV (reference sequence). The junction had 10 bases not matched to a gene; V was cut back by 10 bases and J by 3 bases. The CDR3 sequence: CATIDGGVTDTQYF. Here the CDR3 DNA reads TGTGCCACCATCGATGGGGGGGTTACAGATACGCAGTATTTT.

The genes are TRBV7-2 and TRBJ1-3, with 8 bases identical to TRBD1. CDR1 is SGHTA and CDR2 is FQGNSA in the germline V gene. This CDR3 comprises 14 residues. The J segment lost 2 bases and the V segment lost 3 bases, leaving 0 bases of the junction unmatched. In DNA form, the CDR3 reads TGTGCCAGCAGCTTGGACAGGGCTGGAAACACCATATATTTT. Translating gives CASSLDRAGNTIYF.

This sequence joins TRBV7-9 and TRBJ2-5, with D maybe TRBD2 (5 bases). The CDR3 is 17 residues long. Germline CDR1 is SEHNR and CDR2 is FQNEAQ (reference sequence). The V and J ends lost 5 bases and 5 bases respectively, with 24 bases between them. CDR3 sequence reads: CASSPTRRAPAGETQYF. The CDR3 coding sequence is TGTGCCAGCAGCCCTACCAGGCGGGCCCCGGCTGGGGAGACCCAGTACTTC.

This chain connects TRBV6-6 to TRBJ2-7; D may be TRBD1 (7 bases). Trimming stripped 2 bases from V and 2 bases from J, with 16 bases between. CDR1 and CDR2 from the germline V gene are MNHNY and SVGAGI (reference sequence). This CDR3 spans 16 amino acids. CDR3 amino acids: CASSYATQGRTYEQYF. The CDR3 bases are TGTGCCAGCAGTTACGCAACACAGGGGAGGACCTACGAGCAGTACTTC.

V gene TRBV28 combines with J gene TRBJ2-3, with TRBD2 matching 10 bases. The CDR3 consists of 14 residues. V shed 6 bases and J 4 bases; nucleotides not matched to a gene: 4. Per the germline V gene, CDR1 is MDHEN and CDR2 is SYDVKM. CDR3 bases: TGTGCCAGCAGAAGGCTAGCGGGAGCAGATACGCAGTATTTT. This encodes CASRRLAGADTQYF.

CDR3 region: CASSLGGLATDTQYF. CDR3 in DNA: TGTGCCAGCAGCTTAGGGGGACTAGCCACAGATACGCAGTATTTT. V gene TRBV7-3 combines with J gene TRBJ2-3; 9 nucleotides line up with TRBD2. Germline V lookup: CDR1 SGHTA, CDR2 FQGTGA. With V trimmed by 2 bases and J by 2 bases, 2 bases remained unmatched. The CDR3 covers 15 residues.

V gene TRBV3-1 (or the pseudogene TRBV3-2) combines with J gene TRBJ2-1; weak D call: TRBD1 (6 bases). The CDR3 contains 16 residues. CDR1 and CDR2 (germline): LGHDT, YNNKEL (reference sequence). Trimming took off 6 bases at V and 2 bases at J, with 17 bases between the two ends. The CDR3 loop reads CASSCARGHPYNEQFF. The DNA for the CDR3 is TGTGCCAGCAGTTGCGCCCGGGGACATCCCTACAATGAGCAGTTCTTC.

The chain combines TRBV12-3 or TRBV12-4 with TRBJ2-3; D is possibly TRBD1 (5 bases). The CDR3 consists of 12 residues. Trimming stripped 7 bases from V and 6 bases from J, with 11 bases between. The CDR3, as DNA: TGTGCCAGCACCATTTGGGGCGATACGCAGTATTTT. Translating gives CASTIWGDTQYF.

This clone was detected only a few times. The rearrangement joins TRBV6-2 or TRBV6-3 to TRBJ2-6; D is undetermined. From germline, CDR1 is MNHEY and CDR2 SVGEGT. With 6 bases removed from V and 0 bases from J, the gap between germline ends came to 12 bases. This CDR3 is built from 16 residues. CDR3 coding DNA: TGTGCCAGCAGCCTCTCCGTCAGCTCTGGGGCCAACGTCCTGACTTTC. It translates to CASSLSVSSGANVLTF.

This sequence joins TRBV5-6 and TRBJ1-5, with D unresolved. Germline CDR1 is SGHDT and CDR2 is YYEEEE. The CDR3 covers 15 residues. The ends were cut back, 0 bases at V and 8 bases at J, with 15 bases in the middle. The CDR3 here is CASSLGSGGGEPQHF. The CDR3 nucleotides read TGTGCCAGCAGCTTGGGAAGCGGCGGCGGGGAGCCCCAGCATTTT.

The chain carries TRBV9 and TRBJ2-1, with D possibly TRBD2 on 6 matching bases. The CDR3 runs 16 residues. Per germline, CDR1 SGDLS and CDR2 YYNGEE. V lost 4 bases to trimming and J lost 4 bases, with 18 bases between them. The DNA for the CDR3 is TGTGCCAGCAGCCCAGAAAGACTAGTAAGGTACAATGAGCAGTTCTTC. It is translated as CASSPERLVRYNEQFF.